The T cell receptor beta chain under discussion was sequenced for a study of T cell responses to AZD1222 COVID-19 vaccine. This CDR3 has 14 residues. Germline V gene sequence: CDR1 ENHRY, CDR2 SYGVKD. V lost 0 bases to trimming and J lost 5 bases, with 10 bases between them. This table comes from immunoSEQ multiplex PCR, and its TCRdb copy is limited to in-frame clones, with some not included. The profile shows about 60,000 clones, around nine tenths of them singletons. Concerning this clone itself: Its specificity is not known.

Findings and caveats of the study: Clonal diversity was possibly underestimated, and the donors were mostly white British, with more females.

The receptor was derived from an adult who received the MenACWY meningococcal vaccine as a control. Material: peripheral blood, obtained 28 days after the second dose of the MenACWY control vaccine. V and J are TRBV10-3 and TRBJ1-2; unclear D gene. The CDR3 nucleotides are TGTGCCATCAGTGAGTCGTCGGGGAATTATGGCTACACCTTC. This codes for CAISESSGNYGYTF.